These T cell receptor beta chains were read from a single sample in a study of blood T cell repertoires in COVID-19. Measured with immunoSEQ multiplex PCR; TCRdb has only the in-frame clones, and not every one. Found here are some 320,000 clones, just under 90% of them singletons; the top ten hold under 3%. Sequencing was done on a sample of PBMCs or T cells enriched from blood (not recorded which). Receptors originate from a woman in her 50s who had been exposed to COVID-19. CDR3s include the opening cysteine and the closing phenylalanine or tryptophan.

TRBV4-1,TRBJ2-1,CASSQPGTSGEQFF
TRBV30,TRBJ1-1,CAWRRVVAFF
TRBV3-1/TRBV3-2,TRBJ2-1,CASSRSGGAHEQFF
TRBV5-1,TRBJ2-3,CASRTTSGGAQGTQYF
TRBV12-3/TRBV12-4,TRBJ1-2,CASSSPGYGYTF
TRBV29-1,TRBJ2-3,CSAPEGGVRDTQYF
TRBV15,TRBJ2-1,CATSRADEWRVQFF
TRBV7-8,TRBJ1-5,CASSRGGDSQPQHF
TRBV28,TRBJ2-7,CASSPAGTDYEQYF
TRBV18,TRBJ2-3,CASSPRTSGSTDTQYF
TRBV6-5,TRBJ1-1,CASSTRDSPNTEAFF
TRBV6-5,TRBJ1-2,CASSTVAGGYTF
TRBV9,TRBJ2-1,CASSVGTSVNEQFF
TRBV6-2/TRBV6-3,TRBJ1-5,CASSYSGGAGNQPQHF
TRBV2,TRBJ1-2,CASNEGRGGTNYGYTF
TRBV7-9,TRBJ1-6,CASSPSGGKESALHF
TRBV5-1,TRBJ2-7,CASSQDSYEQYF
TRBV19,TRBJ1-5,CASKGAGHDNQPQHF
TRBV19,TRBJ2-1,CASGGSSYNEQFF
TRBV27,TRBJ2-7,CASSLQGAHEQYF
TRBV27,TRBJ2-7,CASSLLGPQGQRAYEQYF
TRBV10-3,TRBJ2-3,CAISEEGGWTDTQYF
TRBV7-2,TRBJ2-1,CASSLVRGYNEQFF
TRBV5-8,TRBJ1-5,CASSSAGVRNQPQHF
TRBV2,TRBJ2-3,CASSVVSPDTQYF
TRBV19,TRBJ2-1,CASSIYGGAVNEQFF
TRBV9,TRBJ2-2,CASSKTGANTGELFF
TRBV5-6,TRBJ1-2,CASRLGASGGYTF
TRBV19,TRBJ1-5,CASSSGTGSNQPQHF
TRBV24-1,TRBJ1-1,CATSRQGNTEAFF
TRBV5-1,TRBJ1-1,CASSLEQGVNTEAFF
TRBV28,TRBJ1-3,CASSSIGNTIYF
TRBV7-9,TRBJ1-3,CASHPAGSNGNTIYF
TRBV5-6,TRBJ1-2,CASSLGAPNYGYTF
TRBV18,TRBJ2-5,CASSLNRGLYF
TRBV5-4,TRBJ2-7,CASSGGQGASYEQYF
TRBV28,TRBJ2-7,CASSSTVIEQYF
TRBV7-9,TRBJ1-1,CASSRDAGLGAFF
TRBV2,TRBJ1-2,CASRSEGVGGYTF
TRBV5-4,TRBJ2-7,CASSLWVRGGRSSYEQYF
TRBV12-3/TRBV12-4,TRBJ1-1,CASSWKAPGAFF
TRBV12-3/TRBV12-4,TRBJ1-2,CASRLDTNYGYTF
TRBV27,TRBJ1-4,CASSLYGSEKLFF
TRBV28,TRBJ2-2,CASSYRTGFSTGELFF
TRBV7-9,TRBJ1-1,CASSKGTVNTEAFF
TRBV28,TRBJ1-5,CASSLVGQSYSNQPQHF
TRBV7-9,TRBJ2-2,CASSLGQNTGELFF
TRBV5-1,TRBJ2-5,CASSLGSGRGETQYF